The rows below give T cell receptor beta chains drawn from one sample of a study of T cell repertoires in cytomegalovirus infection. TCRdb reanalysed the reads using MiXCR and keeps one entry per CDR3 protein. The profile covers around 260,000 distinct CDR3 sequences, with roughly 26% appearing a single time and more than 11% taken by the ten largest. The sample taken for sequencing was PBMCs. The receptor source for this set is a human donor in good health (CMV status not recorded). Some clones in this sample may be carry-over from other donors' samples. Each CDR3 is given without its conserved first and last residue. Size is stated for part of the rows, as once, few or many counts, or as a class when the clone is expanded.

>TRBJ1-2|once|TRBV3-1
ASSQGQVTYGYT
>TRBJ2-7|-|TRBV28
ASSLLALRGDYEQY
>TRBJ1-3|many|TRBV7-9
ASYRGRVGNTIY
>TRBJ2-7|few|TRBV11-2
ASSLVRTAYEQY
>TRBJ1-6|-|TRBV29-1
SVRAGAPNSPLH
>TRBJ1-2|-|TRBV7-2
ASSPSGQGSYT
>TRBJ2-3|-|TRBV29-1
SVVEGADTQY
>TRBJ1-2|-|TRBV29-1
SVGDIYYGYT
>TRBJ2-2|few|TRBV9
ASSGTGATGELF
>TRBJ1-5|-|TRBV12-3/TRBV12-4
ASSQETGRGNQPQH
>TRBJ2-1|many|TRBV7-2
ASSLAGRLAGGRYNEQF
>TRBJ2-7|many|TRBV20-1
SARDPRGLVEQY
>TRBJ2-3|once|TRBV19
ASAQDPSTDTQY
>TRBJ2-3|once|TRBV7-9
ASRGTGALGPSTDTQY
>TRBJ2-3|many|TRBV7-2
ASSRLVTDTQY
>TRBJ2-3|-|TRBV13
ASSSFRTRSSTDTQY
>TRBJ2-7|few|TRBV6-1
ASRETTNHEQY
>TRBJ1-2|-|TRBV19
ASSVGARGTDGYT
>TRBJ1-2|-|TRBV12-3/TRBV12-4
ASSPRGAGNYGYT
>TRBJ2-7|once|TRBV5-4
ASSLFKSSYEQY
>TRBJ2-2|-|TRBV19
ASSIHMDRGTGELF
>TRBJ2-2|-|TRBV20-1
SAPRQGGNLPGELF
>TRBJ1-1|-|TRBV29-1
SVQTGRGTEAF
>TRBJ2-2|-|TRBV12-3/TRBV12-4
ASSLYGSPAGELF
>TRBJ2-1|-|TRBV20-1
SAMGRSSYNEQF
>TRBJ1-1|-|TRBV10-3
AISEGQVNTEAF
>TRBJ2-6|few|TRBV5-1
ASSLDGTGNSGANVLT
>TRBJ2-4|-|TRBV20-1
SFKGGTKNIQY
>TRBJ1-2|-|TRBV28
ASSLLLHGYT
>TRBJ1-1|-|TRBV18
ASSPGTGMNTEAF
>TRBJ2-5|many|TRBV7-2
ASSSETPLIQETQY
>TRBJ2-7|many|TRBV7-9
ASSGWARRGGEQY
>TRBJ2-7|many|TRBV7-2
ASSLASGGSLYEQY
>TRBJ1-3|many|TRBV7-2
ASSSPARKDTIY
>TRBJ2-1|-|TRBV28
ASSFPLGSGRDNEQF
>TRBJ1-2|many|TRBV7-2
ASSFEFGAVHGYT
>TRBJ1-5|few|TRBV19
ASSIDWGRNQPQH
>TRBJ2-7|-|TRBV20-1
SAPLGGQVSYEQY